The text below deals with one T cell receptor beta chain. Profiled with immunoSEQ multiplex PCR; TCRdb holds only in-frame clones, not every one. The data show over 450,000 clones, with around 89% seen just once and roughly 1.7% held by the top ten. Regarding treatment: about 20 received Ad26.COV2.S at low or high dose, single or two shots; about 5 received placebo; per-sample allocation not given. Repertoires come from day 63 after the first vaccine or placebo injection. The vaccine antigen was prefusion-stabilized Wuhan SARS-CoV-2 spike. The sample belongs to a study of Ad26.COV2.S vaccination and SARS-CoV-2 variants. The CDR3 has 15 residues. The germline CDR1 and CDR2 sequences are LGHDT and YNNKEL (reference sequence). V lost 4 bases, J lost 5 bases, and 9 bases stayed unmatched.

The rearrangement uses TRBV3-1 (or the pseudogene TRBV3-2) and TRBJ2-3, with 7 positions matching TRBD1. This receptor was obtained from a person between 18 and 59 years old who received the Ad26.COV2.S COVID-19 vaccine or a placebo. The material was peripheral blood, obtained in a trial of Ad26.COV2.S vaccine versus placebo. The CDR3 coding sequence is TGTGCCAGCAGCCCCGGACAGGTCGAAGGAGATACGCAGTATTTT. This encodes CASSPGQVEGDTQYF.